These 24 T cell receptor beta chains originate from one sample sequenced in a study of T cell responses to AZD1222 COVID-19 vaccine. Assay: immunoSEQ multiplex PCR; the TCRdb copy retains only in-frame clones and omits some. The data contain around 150,000 clones, 80% to 95% of them singletons. Material: peripheral blood, obtained 28 days after the second AZD1222 dose. The source of these receptors is an adult who received the AZD1222 COVID-19 vaccine.

This clone was counted a single time. The chain is built from TRBV9 and TRBJ2-3, with a tentative D call TRBD2 (5 bases). With 1 base removed from V and 2 bases from J, the gap between germline ends came to 11 bases. Germline V gives CDR1 SGDLS, CDR2 YYNGEE. The length of the CDR3 is 15 residues. In DNA, the CDR3 is TGTGCCAGCAGCGTAAGCGGTCGTCCCACAGATACGCAGTATTTT. Residues: CASSVSGRPTDTQYF.

A few counts support this clone. The chain uses TRBV27 and TRBJ1-4, with D hard to call. V was clipped by 3 bases and J by 7 bases, with 9 bases between them. Germline CDR1 reads MNHEY; CDR2 reads SMNVEV (reference sequence). The CDR3 covers 13 residues. The CDR3 sequence: CASSFSGFEKLFF. For the CDR3, the DNA is TGTGCCAGCAGTTTCTCAGGTTTTGAAAAACTGTTTTTT.

This clone is a singleton in its sample. This rearrangement joins TRBV19 to TRBJ1-2; possibly TRBD1 for D (6 bases). V lost 2 bases to trimming and J lost 2 bases, with 9 bases between them. Germline V lookup: CDR1 LNHDA, CDR2 SQIVND (reference sequence). The CDR3 loop spans 14 amino acids. The chain's CDR3 is CASSINRENYGYTF. The CDR3 coding sequence is TGTGCCAGTAGTATAAACAGGGAAAACTATGGCTACACCTTC. The entire variable domain, with the rest obtained from reference TRBV19 and TRBJ1-2, is as follows: DGGITQSPKYLFRKEGQNVTLSCEQNLNHDAMYWYRQDPGQGLRLIYYSQIVNDFQKGDIAEGYSVSREKKESFPLTVTSAQKNPTAFYLCASSINRENYGYTFGSGTRLTVV.

The J gene is TRBJ2-7, the V gene TRBV5-5, with D possibly TRBD2 on 5 matching bases. V gave up 4 bases and J gave up 2 bases, with 19 bases separating them. Looked up from germline, CDR1 is SGHKS and CDR2 is YYEKEE (reference sequence). The CDR3 loop spans 16 amino acids. The CDR3 region is CASSGVLSGGPYEQYF. The CDR3 nucleotides read TGTGCCAGCAGCGGGGTTTTAAGCGGAGGACCCTACGAGCAGTACTTC.

The chain carries TRBV7-9 and TRBJ1-6; D is uncertain. Germline CDR1 reads SEHNR; CDR2 reads FQNEAQ (reference sequence). With 6 bases removed from V and 6 bases from J, the gap between germline ends came to 15 bases. This CDR3 region has 15 residues. The CDR3 region is CASSHSRTVNSPLHF. In nucleotides, the CDR3 is TGTGCCAGCAGTCACTCCCGGACGGTTAATTCACCCCTCCACTTT.

This rearrangement joins TRBV10-3 to TRBJ2-7; TRBD2 matches 10 bases. Looked up from germline, CDR1 is ENHRY and CDR2 is SYGVKD. V was pared by 2 bases and J by 5 bases, with 3 bases of the junction left unmatched. The CDR3 extends over 14 amino acids. CDR3: CAISEGTSDDEQYF. DNA for the CDR3: TGTGCCATCAGTGAGGGGACTAGCGACGACGAGCAGTACTTC.

The genes are TRBV5-6 and TRBJ2-7; D ambiguous. The CDR3 loop spans 15 amino acids. Germline values: CDR1 SGHDT, CDR2 YYEEEE. The V gene lost 0 bases and the J gene lost 0 bases, with 10 bases spanning the gap. The CDR3 coding sequence is TGTGCCAGCAGCTTGGATTTTAGGAGCTCCTACGAGCAGTACTTC. It translates to CASSLDFRSSYEQYF.

Remarks on this clone: Other nucleotide sequences in the sample specify the same CDR3. The genes are TRBV7-2 and TRBJ2-1; TRBD2 aligns across 7 bases. This CDR3 comprises 15 residues. Germline trimming cut 1 base from V and 2 bases from J; bases unmatched to any gene: 2. The germline V gene encodes CDR1 SGHTA and CDR2 FQGNSA. CDR3 in amino acids: CASSLVGGAYNEQFF. The CDR3 bases are TGTGCCAGCAGCTTAGTTGGGGGGGCCTACAATGAGCAGTTCTTC.

This sequence joins TRBV9 and TRBJ2-7; D not certain. Germline CDR1 is SGDLS and CDR2 is YYNGEE. The CDR3 sequence is 12 residues long. Trimming stripped 0 bases from V and 3 bases from J, with 4 bases between. CDR3: CASSVDGYEQYF. CDR3 bases: TGTGCCAGCAGCGTAGACGGCTACGAGCAGTACTTC.

The rearrangement uses TRBV2 and TRBJ2-2; D ambiguous. Germline loops: CDR1 SNHLY, CDR2 FYNNEI. CDR3 length equals 13 residues. Trimming removed 6 bases at V and 6 bases at J, with 11 bases between. CDR3 sequence (DNA): TGTGCCAGCAGATATGTCCAAGCCGGGGAGCTGTTTTTT. It is translated as CASRYVQAGELFF.

The V and J genes are TRBV15 and TRBJ1-2; D is unresolved. The CDR3 runs to 15 residues. The V gene lost 3 bases and the J gene lost 7 bases, with 18 bases spanning the gap. From germline, CDR1 is LNHNV and CDR2 YYDKDF (reference sequence). This CDR3 reads CATSSREGHLFGYTF. CDR3 nucleotides: TGTGCCACCAGCAGTAGGGAGGGCCACCTATTTGGCTACACCTTC.

This clone was recorded only once. The chain is built from TRBV5-1 and TRBJ1-1; D gene unclear. From germline, CDR1 is SGHRS and CDR2 YFSETQ. The germline V and J ends were trimmed by 4 bases and 2 bases, with 15 bases remaining between them. The CDR3 extends over 15 amino acids. CDR3 nucleotides: TGCGCCAGCAGCCTGGGTCAAACCCTAAACACTGAAGCTTTCTTT. Its translation is CASSLGQTLNTEAFF.

This rearrangement joins TRBV28 to TRBJ2-7; no clear D gene. The CDR3 sequence is 13 residues long. Germline assignment: CDR1 MDHEN and CDR2 SYDVKM. V lost 7 bases, J lost 2 bases, and 12 bases lay in between. CDR3 protein: CASTDASTYEQYF. The DNA for the CDR3 is TGTGCCAGCACCGATGCCAGTACCTACGAGCAGTACTTC.

The V call is TRBV5-1, the J call TRBJ2-5, with 10 bases aligning to TRBD2. Per the germline V gene, CDR1 is SGHRS and CDR2 is YFSETQ. With 0 bases clipped from V and 1 base from J, the junction kept 3 bases outside the gene matches. The CDR3 extends over 16 amino acids. The CDR3 loop reads CASSLGTSGLQETQYF. The CDR3, as DNA: TGCGCCAGCAGCTTGGGGACTAGCGGACTCCAAGAGACCCAGTACTTC. Full variable domain (remainder filled in from reference TRBV5-1 and TRBJ2-5): KAGVTQTPRYLIKTRGQQVTLSCSPISGHRSVSWYQQTPGQGLQFLFEYFSETQRNKGNFPGRFSGRQFSNSRSEMNVSTLELGDSALYLCASSLGTSGLQETQYFGPGTRLLVL.

This chain uses TRBV28 with TRBJ2-7; either TRBD1 or TRBD2 may supply D (6 bases each). This CDR3 is built from 15 residues. Germline CDR1 is MDHEN and CDR2 is SYDVKM. V lost 3 bases to trimming and J lost 4 bases, with 16 bases between them. In DNA form, the CDR3 reads TGTGCCAGCAGTTTCTCTTACAGGGAGGATTACGAGCAGTACTTC. The encoded protein is CASSFSYREDYEQYF.

The chain employs TRBV28 and TRBJ1-4; D is unclear. Trimming pared 5 bases from V and 7 bases from J, leaving 5 bases between. The CDR3 spans 11 residues. Germline loops: CDR1 MDHEN, CDR2 SYDVKM. DNA of the CDR3: TGTGCCAGCAGTGCCGTTGAAAAACTGTTTTTT. It encodes CASSAVEKLFF.

This sequence joins TRBV5-5 and TRBJ1-1; perhaps TRBD1 as D (6 bases). Germline V gene sequence: CDR1 SGHKS, CDR2 YYEKEE (reference sequence). V lost 1 base to trimming and J lost 1 base, with 8 bases between them. The CDR3 is 14 amino acids. This CDR3 is CASSLRDKNTEAFF. The CDR3 region has the DNA TGTGCCAGCAGCTTGCGGGACAAGAACACTGAAGCTTTCTTT. Full variable domain (missing parts from reference TRBV5-5 and TRBJ1-1): DAGVTQSPTHLIKTRGQQVTLRCSPISGHKSVSWYQQVLGQGPQFIFQYYEKEERGRGNFPDRFSARQFPNYSSELNVNALLLGDSALYLCASSLRDKNTEAFFGQGTRLTVV.

The chain recombines TRBV3-1 (or the pseudogene TRBV3-2) with TRBJ1-1; D not certain. This CDR3 has 14 amino acids. CDR1 is LGHDT, CDR2 YNNKEL, per germline (reference sequence). Trimming took off 2 bases at V and 1 base at J, with 8 bases between the two ends. The CDR3 nucleotides read TGTGCCAGCAGCCAATCGTTTCAGAACACTGAAGCTTTCTTT. Its translation is CASSQSFQNTEAFF.

The chain recombines TRBV28 with TRBJ1-1; D is unclear. The CDR3 loop spans 14 amino acids. The germline V gene has CDR1 MDHEN and CDR2 SYDVKM. V lost 5 bases and J lost 4, with 14 bases in between. CDR3 sequence reads: CASSPSLITTEAFF. In nucleotides, the CDR3 is TGTGCCAGCAGTCCAAGCCTCATTACCACTGAAGCTTTCTTT.

The chain carries TRBV6-9 and TRBJ2-7; D possibly corresponds to TRBD1 (5 bases). The CDR3 runs 11 residues. CDR1 and CDR2 from the germline V gene are MNHGY and SVAAGI. The CDR3 DNA reads as TGTCATCAGGGATCTCGCCACGAGCAGTACTTC. Protein sequence: CHQGSRHEQYF.

The chain uses TRBV6-5 and TRBJ1-3; D gene unclear. The CDR3 has 15 amino acids. V lost 0 bases and J lost 0, with 6 bases in between. Germline V gene data show CDR1 as MNHEY and CDR2 as SVGAGI. DNA of the CDR3: TGTGCCAGCAGTTACTCGTCAGACTCTGGAAACACCATATATTTT. Translating gives CASSYSSDSGNTIYF.

The chain has TRBV4-1 and TRBJ2-1; 12 bases are shared with TRBD2. The CDR3 runs to 15 residues. J lost 8 bases, V lost 3 bases, and 5 bases had no gene match. Germline CDR1 MGHRA, CDR2 YSYEKL. CDR3 in amino acids: CASSQTSGSSYEQFF. For the CDR3, the DNA is TGCGCCAGCAGCCAGACTAGCGGGAGCTCCTATGAGCAGTTCTTC.

This chain uses TRBV9 with TRBJ2-2; the match to TRBD1 covers 12 bases. Losses at the gene ends were 2 bases for V and 8 bases for J; bases not matched to a gene: 4. The CDR3 is 15 amino acids. Germline loops: CDR1 SGDLS, CDR2 YYNGEE. The CDR3 bases are TGTGCCAGCAGCGTCTGGGACAGGGGGCCTGGGGAGCTGTTTTTT. Translating gives CASSVWDRGPGELFF. Variable domain in full (rest from reference TRBV9 and TRBJ2-2): DSGVTQTPKHLITATGQRVTLRCSPRSGDLSVYWYQQSLDQGLQFLIQYYNGEERAKGNILERFSAQQFPDLHSELNLSSLELGDSALYFCASSVWDRGPGELFFGEGSRLTVL.

Only one count was recorded for this clone. The chain employs TRBV19 and TRBJ2-1; D possibly corresponds to TRBD2 (6 bases). Trimming took 2 bases from V and 6 from J, leaving 11 bases between them. The CDR3 has 14 amino acids. The germline gives CDR1 LNHDA, CDR2 SQIVND (reference sequence). In DNA form, the CDR3 reads TGTGCCAGTAGTATAAGCGGCGGGACCAATGAGCAGTTCTTC. This translates into CASSISGGTNEQFF.